This TCR beta chain is from a study of early stage breast cancer tumors. Remarks on this clone: Its antigen is not identified.

The data were produced by immunoSEQ multiplex PCR, yet TCRdb's version contains in-frame clones alone and is incomplete. Altogether around 31,000 clones are present, roughly four fifths being singletons, with the ten largest covering approximately 4.6%. General study findings and limits: Most shared enriched TCRB sequences were commonly generated ones.

This CDR3 comprises 14 residues. Per the germline V gene, CDR1 is SEHNR and CDR2 is FQNEAQ (reference sequence). Trimming left V 7 bases short and J 3 bases short, with 15 bases between. Sequenced sample: blood. The chain employs TRBV7-9 and TRBJ1-1; D is ambiguous. The TCR comes from a person aged 35-49 years with breast cancer. DNA for the CDR3: TGTGCCAGCACCTACCGGACGGTGCACACTGAAGCTTTCTTT. The encoded protein is CASTYRTVHTEAFF.